This entry lists 11 T cell receptor beta chains sequenced from one sample in a study of blood T cell repertoires in COVID-19. TCRdb keeps only in-frame clones here, not all; method: immunoSEQ multiplex PCR. The sample includes approximately 44,000 clones, roughly 92% of them seen just once. The sequenced material came from peripheral blood. Source of these receptors: a man aged 45-65 years with COVID-19, enrolled during active disease.

The CDR3 DNA sequence: TGCGCCAGCAGCTTTGGCCGGGACTTGGAAAACATTCAGTACTTC. This sequence encodes CASSFGRDLENIQYF. J is TRBJ2-4 and V is TRBV5-1; D perhaps matches TRBD2 (6 bases). The CDR3 is 15 amino acids. Trimming cost V 2 bases and J 5 bases, with 14 bases left between them. Germline V gene data show CDR1 as SGHRS and CDR2 as YFSETQ.

The table lists this clone with a count of one. This rearrangement joins TRBV19 to TRBJ2-7, with TRBD1 matching 11 bases. V was pared by 6 bases and J by 3 bases, with 7 bases of the junction left unmatched. CDR3 size: 15 residues. Germline V gene sequence: CDR1 LNHDA, CDR2 SQIVND (reference sequence). CDR3 residues: CASSPAGTGGYEQYF. DNA of the CDR3: TGTGCCAGTAGCCCAGCCGGGACAGGGGGCTACGAGCAGTACTTC.

The chain links TRBV6-5 to TRBJ2-1; 8 bases align to TRBD1. This CDR3 has 15 residues. CDR1 is MNHEY and CDR2 is SVGAGI in the germline V gene. V shed 5 bases and J 9 bases; nucleotides not matched to a gene: 12. The CDR3 DNA reads TGTGCCAGCAGTCGGACCGGGACAGGAGTTAGTGAGCAGTTCTTC. Amino acids: CASSRTGTGVSEQFF.

The rearrangement links TRBV7-2 to TRBJ2-1, with D uncertain. V lost 3 bases and J lost 0, with 9 bases in between. The CDR3 has 15 residues. Germline loops: CDR1 SGHTA, CDR2 FQGNSA. The CDR3 bases are TGTGCCAGCAGCTTTACTGGCGGCTCCTACAATGAGCAGTTCTTC. It codes for CASSFTGGSYNEQFF.

This clone was seen just once. This sequence joins TRBV27 and TRBJ2-5; TRBD1 matches 9 bases. The CDR3 consists of 14 residues. The junction had 9 bases not matched to a gene; V was cut back by 8 bases and J by 5 bases. CDR1 is MNHEY and CDR2 is SMNVEV in the germline V gene (reference sequence). As DNA, the CDR3 is TGTGCCAGCTCCCTCCCGGGACAGGGCGAGACCCAGTACTTC. Translation: CASSLPGQGETQYF.

V is TRBV7-9 and J is TRBJ1-4; D ambiguous. Germline CDR1 reads SEHNR; CDR2 reads FQNEAQ (reference sequence). The CDR3 spans 15 residues. Deletions cut 5 bases from V and 0 bases from J, with 10 bases between. The CDR3 DNA sequence: TGTGCCAGCAGCGTACCATTAGCAACTAATGAAAAACTGTTTTTT. Protein product: CASSVPLATNEKLFF.

The genes are TRBV30 and TRBJ1-2; 9 positions match TRBD1. This CDR3 is 15 amino acids long. J was trimmed by 5 bases and V by 4 bases; bases with no gene match: 11. Per the germline V gene, CDR1 is GTSNPN and CDR2 is SVGIG (reference sequence). The CDR3: CAWTAGTGTDYGYTF. The CDR3 DNA sequence: TGTGCCTGGACCGCCGGGACAGGGACCGATTATGGCTACACCTTC.

The chain links TRBV5-4 to TRBJ2-7; the D is unclear. The CDR3 spans 13 residues. Germline V gene lookup returns CDR1 SGHNT and CDR2 YYREEE (reference sequence). V lost 4 bases to trimming and J lost 1 base, with 9 bases between them. This CDR3 reads CASSLPLSYEQYF. The CDR3 coding sequence is TGTGCCAGCAGCCTACCCTTATCCTACGAGCAGTACTTC. The variable domain in full, completed from reference TRBV5-4 and TRBJ2-7, reads ETGVTQSPTHLIKTRGQQVTLRCSSQSGHNTVSWYQQALGQGPQFIFQYYREEENGRGNFPPRFSGLQFPNYSSELNVNALELDDSALYLCASSLPLSYEQYFGPGTRLTVT.

The genes are TRBV28 and TRBJ2-1; D is perhaps TRBD2 (5 bases). V lost 1 base and J lost 3, with 13 bases in between. Per germline, CDR1 MDHEN and CDR2 SYDVKM. There are 16 residues in the CDR3. The CDR3 is CASSLYSGRSYNEQFF. For the CDR3, the DNA is TGTGCCAGCAGTTTATATTCGGGGAGAAGCTACAATGAGCAGTTCTTC. Variable domain in full (rest from reference TRBV28 and TRBJ2-1): DVKVTQSSRYLVKRTGEKVFLECVQDMDHENMFWYRQDPGLGLRLIYFSYDVKMKEKGDIPEGYSVSREKKERFSLILESASTNQTSMYLCASSLYSGRSYNEQFFGPGTRLTVL.

This clone was seen once. The rearrangement joins TRBV6-5 to TRBJ2-7, with D possibly being TRBD2 (6 bases). The CDR3 is made up of 14 amino acids. Trimming took 6 bases from V and 4 from J, leaving 16 bases between them. The germline V gene has CDR1 MNHEY and CDR2 SVGAGI. CDR3 region: CASSLGGVGYEQYF. The CDR3 DNA follows: TGTGCCAGCAGCCTCGGGGGTGTGGGGTACGAGCAGTACTTC.

This clone was counted only a few times. This chain links TRBV28 with TRBJ1-2; D gene ambiguous. V lost 6 bases to trimming and J lost 5 bases, with 13 bases between them. The CDR3 is 13 residues long. Germline V CDR1 and CDR2: MDHEN, SYDVKM. CDR3 nucleotide sequence: TGTGCCAGCAGCCCGGGGAAGGCGTATGGCTACACCTTC. Translating gives CASSPGKAYGYTF.